This T cell receptor (beta chain) was sequenced during a study of T cells in Graves' hyperthyroidism and ophthalmopathy. Exclusion of a patient resulted from uncontrolled infection, other autoimmune disease, pregnancy or lactation. The sample holds many counts of this clonotype. What it binds is not known. Germline V CDR1 and CDR2: LGHDT, YNNKEL (reference sequence). The length of the CDR3 is 15 residues. Losses at the gene ends were 4 bases for V and 4 bases for J; bases not matched to a gene: 10. Study results and limitations: Model predictions of ophthalmopathy came a median roughly 6.4 months before onset.

RNA transcripts served as the template for amplifying TCR beta CDR3 regions. When the TCR CDR3 underwent first-round RT-PCR, the HTBI primer set was used. Using its own MiXCR run on the multiplex PCR reads, TCRdb lists one record per CDR3 protein. Here the sample spans 560,000 or so distinct CDR3 sequences, about 20% being singletons. Input material: blood. This chain joins TRBV3-1 and TRBJ2-7; 7 bases fit TRBD1. This receptor was identified in a middle-aged man with Graves' ophthalmopathy. The chain's CDR3 is CASSLRQGVGYEQYF. CDR3 coding DNA: TGTGCCAGCAGCCTCCGACAGGGTGTGGGGTACGAGCAGTACTTC.